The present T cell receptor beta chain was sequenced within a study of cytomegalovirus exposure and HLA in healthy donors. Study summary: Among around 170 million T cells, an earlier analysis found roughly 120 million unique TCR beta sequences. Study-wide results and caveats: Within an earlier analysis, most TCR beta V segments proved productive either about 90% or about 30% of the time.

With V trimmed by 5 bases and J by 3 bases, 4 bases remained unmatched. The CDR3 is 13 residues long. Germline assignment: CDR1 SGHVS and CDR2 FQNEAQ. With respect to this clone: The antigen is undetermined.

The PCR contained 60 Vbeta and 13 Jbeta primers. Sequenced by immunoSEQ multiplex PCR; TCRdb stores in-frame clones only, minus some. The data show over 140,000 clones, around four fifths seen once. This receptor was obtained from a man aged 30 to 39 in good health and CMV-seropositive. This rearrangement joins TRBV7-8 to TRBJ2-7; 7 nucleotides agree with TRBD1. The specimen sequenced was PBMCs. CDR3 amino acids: CASSPTGDYEQYF. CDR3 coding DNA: TGTGCCAGCAGCCCTACAGGGGACTACGAGCAGTACTTC. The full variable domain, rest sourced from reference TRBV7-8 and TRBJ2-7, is GAGVSQSPRYKVAKRGQDVALRCDPISGHVSLFWYQQALGQGPEFLTYFQNEAQLDKSGLPSDRFFAERPEGSVSTLKIQRTQQEDSAVYLCASSPTGDYEQYFGPGTRLTVT.